Following are 10 T cell receptor beta chains from one sample sequenced in a study of shared clonotypes between healthy human individuals. The table came from immunoSEQ multiplex PCR; TCRdb's copy has only in-frame clones and leaves some out. The data show hundreds of thousands of clones, with about 80% seen just once and around 13% held by the top ten. Sequenced sample: PBMCs. The receptors originated from a woman aged 40 to 50 in good health. Some clones in this sample may be carry-over from other donors' samples.

This chain joins TRBV28 and TRBJ1-1; D possibly corresponds to TRBD1 (5 bases). This CDR3 is 16 amino acids long. V was cut by 4 bases and J by 1 base, with 16 bases left in between. Germline values: CDR1 MDHEN, CDR2 SYDVKM. The CDR3 nucleotides read TGTGCCAGCAGTTCCCTACAGGACCCCCAGAACACTGAAGCTTTCTTT. The encoded protein is CASSSLQDPQNTEAFF.

This clone was picked up a small number of times. The rearrangement joins TRBV7-9 to TRBJ2-2; a possible D gene is TRBD2 (6 bases). With 5 bases removed from V and 7 bases from J, the gap between germline ends came to 14 bases. Germline CDR1 and CDR2: SEHNR and FQNEAQ (reference sequence). The CDR3 runs to 14 residues. The CDR3 spells CASSTHSGGGELFF. The CDR3 DNA sequence: TGTGCCAGCAGCACCCATAGCGGTGGCGGGGAGCTGTTTTTT. The whole variable domain, filled in from reference TRBV7-9 and TRBJ2-2, reads DTGVSQNPRHKITKRGQNVTFRCDPISEHNRLYWYRQTLGQGPEFLTYFQNEAQLEKSRLLSDRFSAERPKGSFSTLEIQRTEQGDSAMYLCASSTHSGGGELFFGEGSRLTVL.

The rearrangement uses TRBV10-3 and TRBJ2-7, with 9 bases that match TRBD1. The J segment lost 5 bases and the V segment lost 0 bases, leaving 5 bases of the junction unmatched. The CDR3 extends over 15 amino acids. Germline V gene sequence: CDR1 ENHRY, CDR2 SYGVKD. The CDR3 reads CAISESNRGPHEQYF. DNA of the CDR3: TGTGCCATCAGTGAGTCTAACAGGGGGCCCCACGAGCAGTACTTC.

The CDR3 spells CAWSKLAALDTQYF. The CDR3 region has the DNA TGTGCCTGGAGTAAACTAGCGGCCCTGGATACGCAGTATTTT. The chain links TRBV30 to TRBJ2-3; the match to TRBD2 covers 8 bases. After removal of 2 bases from V and 6 bases from J, the junction contained 7 bases not matched to a gene. The CDR3 spans 14 residues. In germline, CDR1 is GTSNPN, CDR2 SVGIG (reference sequence).

The chain carries TRBV5-1 and TRBJ2-7; TRBD2 aligns across 10 bases. With 5 bases clipped from V and 3 bases from J, the junction kept 2 bases outside the gene matches. This CDR3 is built from 13 residues. Per germline, CDR1 SGHRS and CDR2 YFSETQ. In DNA, the CDR3 is TGCGCCAGCAGACTAGCGGGAAGCTACGAGCAGTACTTC. It translates to CASRLAGSYEQYF.

J is TRBJ1-2 and V is TRBV4-1; the D is unclear. Germline V lookup: CDR1 MGHRA, CDR2 YSYEKL. V was pared by 1 base and J by 8 bases, with 8 bases between. CDR3 length equals 12 residues. CDR3 coding DNA: TGCGCCAGCAGCCAAGTCGGACTGGGCTACACCTTC. It specifies CASSQVGLGYTF.

The gene calls are TRBV28 and TRBJ2-2; either TRBD1 or TRBD2 may supply D (7 bases each). Germline V lookup: CDR1 MDHEN, CDR2 SYDVKM. The CDR3 runs 15 residues. V dropped 5 bases and J dropped 1 base, with 11 bases sitting between them. CDR3 protein: CASSSGTENTGELFF. CDR3 nucleotide sequence: TGTGCCAGCAGTAGCGGGACAGAGAACACCGGGGAGCTGTTTTTT.

V gene TRBV23-1 combines with J gene TRBJ2-7; TRBD1 agrees at 10 bases. TRBV23-1 is recorded as an ORF, its role being uncertain. The CDR3 is 15 residues long. Unmatched junction bases numbered 7, after V lost 4 bases and J lost 4 bases. This CDR3 is CASSPKGQGTYEQYF. The DNA of the CDR3 is TGCGCCAGCAGTCCTAAGGGACAGGGGACATACGAGCAGTACTTC.

Concerning this clone: This may be a read error: a much more frequent sequence differs by one nucleotide. The genes are TRBV30 and TRBJ2-2; the D is unclear. The CDR3 sequence is 11 residues long. Germline V gene lookup returns CDR1 GTSNPN and CDR2 SVGIG (reference sequence). CDR3 in DNA: TGTGTCTGGAGTGGCACCGGGGAGCTGTTTTTT. Translation: CVWSGTGELFF.

This CDR3 is CASKPAGGTEKLFF. The CDR3 DNA follows: TGTGCCAGCAAGCCAGCGGGGGGGACTGAAAAACTGTTTTTT. The chain joins TRBV6-6 to TRBJ1-4, with TRBD1 as a possible D gene (5 bases). Germline lookup yields CDR1 MNHNY and CDR2 SVGAGI (reference sequence). The germline V and J ends were trimmed by 7 bases and 7 bases, with 16 bases remaining between them. CDR3 size: 14 residues.